The text below deals with one T cell receptor (beta chain). The antigen is undetermined. This entry belongs to a study of cytomegalovirus exposure and HLA in healthy donors. Study outcomes and limitations: An Asian-associated ancestry cluster reportedly showed fewer N-insertions than the approximately 700-donor mean in a later analysis. In an earlier analysis, in several hundred donors, most V segments appeared productive either ~87% or ~30% of the time.

The PCR made use of 60 Vbeta and 13 Jbeta primers. Method: immunoSEQ multiplex PCR; TCRdb's copy keeps in-frame clones and lacks some. Among 200,000 to 250,000 clones listed, around 79% were seen once. Deletions cut 3 bases from V and 7 bases from J, with 13 bases between. Germline assignment: CDR1 LNHDA and CDR2 SQIVND (reference sequence). The CDR3 length is 14 residues. The sequenced sample was PBMCs. The genes are TRBV19 and TRBJ2-1, with D possibly matching TRBD2 (5 bases). This receptor was taken from a man younger than 35 in good health and CMV-seronegative. In DNA, the CDR3 is TGTGCCAGTAGTATCGGGTCTAGCTGGAATGAGCAGTTCTTC. This codes for CASSIGSSWNEQFF.